Presented here are 18 T cell receptor beta chains from one specimen sequenced in a study of T cells after yellow fever vaccination. MiXCR, applied by TCRdb to the 5' RACE reads, yields one record per CDR3 protein. The sample comprises roughly 520,000 distinct CDR3 sequences, roughly a fifth of which are singletons, and roughly 16% rests with the top ten. The sample here was PBMCs, taken 21 days after the first yellow fever vaccination. The receptor source for this set is a man aged 18 to 29 who received the YFV17D yellow fever vaccine.

The chain carries TRBV7-3 and TRBJ2-3; possibly TRBD1 or TRBD2 for D (6 bases each). V shed 3 bases and J shed 5 bases, with 21 bases lying between them. This CDR3 is built from 17 residues. Germline V CDR1 and CDR2: SGHTA, FQGTGA. CDR3 DNA: TGTGCCAGCAGCTTTGGGGACCGTGGGGGGCGCTTAGATACGCAGTATTTT. Protein sequence: CASSFGDRGGRLDTQYF.

The rearrangement uses TRBV12-3 or TRBV12-4 and TRBJ2-3; 8 bases fit TRBD2. With 3 bases clipped from V and 2 bases from J, the junction kept 4 bases outside the gene matches. The CDR3 has 15 amino acids. The DNA for the CDR3 is TGTGCCAGCAGTTTCTGGCGGGGGGACACAGATACGCAGTATTTT. It yields the protein CASSFWRGDTDTQYF.

The rearrangement joins TRBV5-1 to TRBJ1-4, with D hard to call. Germline CDR1 is SGHRS and CDR2 is YFSETQ. The CDR3 sequence is 16 residues long. Between the trimmed V and J ends, which lost 4 bases and 7 bases, there was a span of 20 bases. The CDR3 here is CASSAGNGGRVEKLFF. The CDR3 DNA reads TGCGCCAGCAGCGCCGGGAATGGCGGGCGAGTTGAAAAACTGTTTTTT. Combining the CDR3 with reference TRBV5-1 and TRBJ1-4 gives the whole variable domain KAGVTQTPRYLIKTRGQQVTLSCSPISGHRSVSWYQQTPGQGLQFLFEYFSETQRNKGNFPGRFSGRQFSNSRSEMNVSTLELGDSALYLCASSAGNGGRVEKLFFGSGTQLSVL.

This clonotype was seen a handful of times. This chain connects TRBV12-3 or TRBV12-4 to TRBJ1-5; 8 bases are a match to TRBD1. The trim removed 6 bases at V and 7 bases at J, leaving 8 bases unmatched. The CDR3 totals 14 residues. CDR3 in amino acids: CASRPAGGAQPQHF. Here the CDR3 DNA reads TGTGCCAGCAGACCGGCAGGGGGCGCGCAGCCCCAGCATTTT.

This chain connects TRBV25-1 to TRBJ1-4; tentative D call: TRBD1 (5 bases). V was clipped by 6 bases and J by 6 bases, with 8 bases between them. Germline V gene data show CDR1 as MGHDK and CDR2 as SYGVNS. The CDR3 has 12 residues. The CDR3 sequence is CASRVGDEKLFF. Here the CDR3 DNA reads TGTGCCAGCAGGGTAGGGGATGAAAAACTGTTTTTT.

CDR3 bases: TGTGCCAGCAGCCAAGGGGGGCTGCGATCAGGAGAGACCCAGTACTTC. This codes for CASSQGGLRSGETQYF. This chain uses TRBV3-1 with TRBJ2-5, with D tentatively TRBD1 (6 bases). The CDR3 is 16 residues long. Looked up from germline, CDR1 is LGHDT and CDR2 is YNNKEL (reference sequence). Trimming took 1 base from V and 4 from J, leaving 16 bases between them.

This clonotype was seen more than once but under ten times. The V call is TRBV6-2 or TRBV6-3, the J call TRBJ2-1; 10 bases line up with TRBD2. J was trimmed by 8 bases and V by 5 bases; bases with no gene match: 9. The CDR3 runs to 15 residues. Germline V gives CDR1 MNHEY, CDR2 SVGEGT. CDR3: CASSHPLAGVYEQFF. The CDR3 nucleotides read TGTGCCAGCAGTCATCCCCTAGCGGGGGTCTATGAGCAGTTCTTC.

The CDR3 spells CATNPGLAALSSYNEQFF. DNA for the CDR3: TGTGCCACCAATCCGGGACTAGCGGCCCTAAGCTCCTACAATGAGCAGTTCTTC. The rearrangement joins TRBV2 to TRBJ2-1; 11 bases fit TRBD2. Germline-derived CDR1 and CDR2 are SNHLY and FYNNEI. The junction had 14 bases not matched to a gene; V was cut back by 10 bases and J by 0 bases. The CDR3 runs to 18 residues.

This clonotype occurred a few times. The chain links TRBV14 to TRBJ2-1; D is unclear. CDR3 length: 14 residues. Germline CDR1 reads SGHDN; CDR2 reads FVKESK. V dropped 2 bases and J dropped 0 bases, with 5 bases sitting between them. The DNA for the CDR3 is TGTGCCAGCAGCCAATCCAGCTCCTACAATGAGCAGTTCTTC. Amino acid sequence: CASSQSSSYNEQFF.

This clonotype was detected many times. The chain joins TRBV4-1 to TRBJ2-7, with D perhaps TRBD2 (6 bases). The ends were cut back, 4 bases at V and 2 bases at J, with 12 bases in the middle. CDR1 is MGHRA, CDR2 YSYEKL, per germline. The CDR3 totals 14 residues. This CDR3 reads CASSPGGGPYEQYF. DNA of the CDR3: TGCGCCAGCAGCCCCGGGGGTGGGCCCTACGAGCAGTACTTC.

This chain joins TRBV4-1 and TRBJ1-4; D may be TRBD1 (5 bases). The V gene lost 1 base and the J gene lost 8 bases, with 14 bases spanning the gap. The germline V gene encodes CDR1 MGHRA and CDR2 YSYEKL. There are 15 residues in the CDR3. The CDR3 spells CASSQVLGRAEKLFF. The CDR3 nucleotides are TGCGCCAGCAGCCAAGTTCTTGGCAGGGCCGAAAAACTGTTTTTT.

This chain connects TRBV4-3 to TRBJ2-7; 9 positions match TRBD1. The CDR3 contains 15 residues. Germline assignment: CDR1 LGHNA and CDR2 YSLEER. The junction had 4 bases not matched to a gene; V was cut back by 2 bases and J by 2 bases. CDR3 in amino acids: CASSQIQGATYEQYF. CDR3 DNA sequence: TGCGCCAGCAGCCAAATACAGGGGGCGACCTACGAGCAGTACTTC.

This clonotype was counted only a few times. The V gene is TRBV29-1, the J gene TRBJ2-5; tentative D call: TRBD1 (6 bases). Trimming took 6 bases from V and 4 from J, leaving 12 bases between them. Germline loops: CDR1 SQVTM, CDR2 ANQGSEA. There are 12 residues in the CDR3. In DNA, the CDR3 is TGCAGCGTCGGTTGGGGGCGAGAGACCCAGTACTTC. Amino acids: CSVGWGRETQYF.

This clonotype was recorded many times. CDR3 loop: CASSLAGPRDIQYF. The DNA of the CDR3 is TGTGCCAGCAGCTTAGCAGGCCCTCGGGACATTCAGTACTTC. The chain couples TRBV7-2 to TRBJ2-4; no firm D call. CDR3 length equals 14 residues. Germline V gives CDR1 SGHTA, CDR2 FQGNSA. The V gene lost 0 bases and the J gene lost 8 bases, with 11 bases spanning the gap.

The chain combines TRBV7-2 with TRBJ2-1, with 7 bases identical to TRBD1. The V segment lost 7 bases and the J segment 5 bases; nucleotides outside the gene matches: 8. The CDR3 is 14 residues long. Germline-derived CDR1 and CDR2 are SGHTA and FQGNSA. DNA of the CDR3: TGTGCCAGCACCAACCGGGACAGCCACAATGAGCAGTTCTTC. Translated: CASTNRDSHNEQFF.

The chain has TRBV18 and TRBJ2-1; no firm D call. Germline CDR1 is KGHSH and CDR2 is LQKENI. The CDR3 spans 17 residues. Between the trimmed V and J ends, which lost 2 bases and 0 bases, there was a span of 14 bases. CDR3 in amino acids: CASSPYGTLGSYNEQFF. The CDR3, as DNA: TGTGCCAGCTCACCATACGGAACACTGGGCTCCTACAATGAGCAGTTCTTC.

This chain uses TRBV5-4 with TRBJ1-5; 7 positions match TRBD1. V lost 0 bases and J lost 0; bases outside the gene matches: 3. The germline CDR1 and CDR2 sequences are SGHNT and YYREEE (reference sequence). CDR3 length equals 16 residues. The DNA for the CDR3 is TGTGCCAGCAGCTTGGGAGGACAGGCTAGCAATCAGCCCCAGCATTTT. Translating gives CASSLGGQASNQPQHF.

The table lists this clonotype with a few counts. The chain links TRBV28 to TRBJ2-3; D is perhaps TRBD1 or TRBD2 (5 bases each). Germline V lookup: CDR1 MDHEN, CDR2 SYDVKM. The V end lost 5 bases, the J end lost 0 bases, and 15 bases lay between the germline ends. There are 16 residues in the CDR3. DNA for the CDR3: TGTGCCAGCAGTCGGGGCTTACTGACTAGCACAGATACGCAGTATTTT. Amino acid sequence: CASSRGLLTSTDTQYF.